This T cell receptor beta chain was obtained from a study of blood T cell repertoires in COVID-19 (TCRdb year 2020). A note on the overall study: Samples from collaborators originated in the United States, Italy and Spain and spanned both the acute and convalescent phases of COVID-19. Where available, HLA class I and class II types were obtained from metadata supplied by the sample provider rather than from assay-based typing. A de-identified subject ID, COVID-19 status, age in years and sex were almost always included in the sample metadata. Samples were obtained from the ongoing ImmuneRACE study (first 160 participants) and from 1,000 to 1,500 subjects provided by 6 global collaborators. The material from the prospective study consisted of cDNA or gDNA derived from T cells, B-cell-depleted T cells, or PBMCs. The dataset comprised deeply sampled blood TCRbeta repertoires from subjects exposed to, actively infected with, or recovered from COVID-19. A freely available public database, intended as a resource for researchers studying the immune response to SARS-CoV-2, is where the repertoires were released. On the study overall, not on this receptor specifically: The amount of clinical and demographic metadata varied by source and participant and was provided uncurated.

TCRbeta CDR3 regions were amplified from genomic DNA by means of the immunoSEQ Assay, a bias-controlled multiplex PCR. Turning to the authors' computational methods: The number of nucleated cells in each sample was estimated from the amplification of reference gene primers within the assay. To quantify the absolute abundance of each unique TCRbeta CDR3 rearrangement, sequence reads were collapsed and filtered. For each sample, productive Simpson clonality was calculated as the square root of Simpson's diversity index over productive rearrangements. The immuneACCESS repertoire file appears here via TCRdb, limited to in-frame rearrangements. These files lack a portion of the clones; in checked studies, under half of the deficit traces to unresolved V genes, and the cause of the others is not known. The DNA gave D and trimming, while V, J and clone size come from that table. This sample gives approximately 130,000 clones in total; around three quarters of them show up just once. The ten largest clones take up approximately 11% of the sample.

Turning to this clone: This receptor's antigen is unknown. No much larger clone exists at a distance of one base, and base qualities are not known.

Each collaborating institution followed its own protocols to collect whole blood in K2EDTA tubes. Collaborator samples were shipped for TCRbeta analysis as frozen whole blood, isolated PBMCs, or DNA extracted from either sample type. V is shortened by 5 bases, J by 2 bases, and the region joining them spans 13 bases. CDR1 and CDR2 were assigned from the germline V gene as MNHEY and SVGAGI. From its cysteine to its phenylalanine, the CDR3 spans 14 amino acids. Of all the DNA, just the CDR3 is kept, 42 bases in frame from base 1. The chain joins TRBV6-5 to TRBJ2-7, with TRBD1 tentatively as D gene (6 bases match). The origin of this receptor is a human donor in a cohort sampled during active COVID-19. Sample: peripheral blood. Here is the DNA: TGTGCCAGCAGTCCCCAGGGGTCTCCCTACGAGCAGTACTTC. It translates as CASSPQGSPYEQYF.